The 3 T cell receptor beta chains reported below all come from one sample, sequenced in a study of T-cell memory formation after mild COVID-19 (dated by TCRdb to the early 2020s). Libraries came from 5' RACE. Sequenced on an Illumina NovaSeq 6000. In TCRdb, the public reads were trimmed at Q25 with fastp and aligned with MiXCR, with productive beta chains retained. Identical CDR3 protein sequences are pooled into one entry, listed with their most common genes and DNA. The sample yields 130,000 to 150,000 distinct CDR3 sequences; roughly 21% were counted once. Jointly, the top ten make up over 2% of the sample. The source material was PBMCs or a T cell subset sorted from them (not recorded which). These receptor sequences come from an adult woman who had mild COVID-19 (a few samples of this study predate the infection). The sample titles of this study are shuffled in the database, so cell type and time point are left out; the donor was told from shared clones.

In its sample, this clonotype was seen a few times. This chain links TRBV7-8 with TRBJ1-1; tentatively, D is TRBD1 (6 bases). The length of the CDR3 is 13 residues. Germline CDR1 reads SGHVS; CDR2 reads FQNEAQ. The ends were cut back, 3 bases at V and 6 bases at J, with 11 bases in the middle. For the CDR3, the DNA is TGTGCCAGCAGCTTCCAGGGGTCCCCTGAAGCTTTCTTT. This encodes CASSFQGSPEAFF.

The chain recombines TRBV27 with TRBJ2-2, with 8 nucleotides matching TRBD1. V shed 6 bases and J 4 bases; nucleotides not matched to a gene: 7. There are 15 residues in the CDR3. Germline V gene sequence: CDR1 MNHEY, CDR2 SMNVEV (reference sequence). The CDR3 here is CASRRAGGSTGELFF. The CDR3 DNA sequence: TGTGCCAGCAGGCGGGCAGGGGGCAGCACCGGGGAGCTGTTTTTT.

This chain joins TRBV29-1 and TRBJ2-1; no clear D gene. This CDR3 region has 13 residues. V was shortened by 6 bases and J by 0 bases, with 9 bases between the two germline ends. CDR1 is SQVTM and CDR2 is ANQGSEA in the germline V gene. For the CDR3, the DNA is TGCAGCGTCTCTCCGAGCTCCTACAATGAGCAGTTCTTC. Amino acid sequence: CSVSPSSYNEQFF.